The following is a T cell receptor (beta chain) sequence with its context. Its antigen is unidentified. These data are taken from a study of T-cell memory formation after mild COVID-19. Study summary: The two donors had largely donor-specific TCR clusters. Whole-study findings and limits: Day 15 to 85 contractors were CD4/CD8 balanced; later expanders leaned CD4+.

TCR alpha and TCR beta cDNA libraries with sample barcodes and UMIs came from 5'RACE using constant-segment primers. TCRdb called the 5' RACE reads again in MiXCR, with one record for every CDR3 protein. The sample lists around 200,000 distinct CDR3 sequences; 15% to 20% were seen once. The CDR3 has 14 amino acids. Germline V gene lookup returns CDR1 MNHNS and CDR2 SASEGT. The J segment lost 4 bases and the V segment lost 4 bases, leaving 6 bases of the junction unmatched. The origin of this receptor is a man aged 18 to 30 who had mild COVID-19 (a few samples of this study predate the infection). Cell type and time point are not known. Sequencing was done on a sample of PBMCs or a T cell subset sorted from them (not recorded which). The genes are TRBV6-1 and TRBJ1-1; 7 bases map to TRBD1. The CDR3 is CASSVIQGSTEAFF. CDR3 sequence (DNA): TGTGCCAGCAGTGTAATACAGGGGAGCACTGAAGCTTTCTTT.